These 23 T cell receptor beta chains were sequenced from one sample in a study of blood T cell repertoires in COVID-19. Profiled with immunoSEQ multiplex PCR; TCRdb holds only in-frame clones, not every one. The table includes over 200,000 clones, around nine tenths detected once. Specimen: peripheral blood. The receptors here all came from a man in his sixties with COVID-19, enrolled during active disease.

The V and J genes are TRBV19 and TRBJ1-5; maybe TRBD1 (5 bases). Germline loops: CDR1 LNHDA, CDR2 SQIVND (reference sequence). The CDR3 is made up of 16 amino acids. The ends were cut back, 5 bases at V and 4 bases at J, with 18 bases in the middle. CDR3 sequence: CASSPLRGIGNQPQHF. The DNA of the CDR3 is TGTGCCAGTAGTCCGCTAAGGGGAATAGGGAATCAGCCCCAGCATTTT.

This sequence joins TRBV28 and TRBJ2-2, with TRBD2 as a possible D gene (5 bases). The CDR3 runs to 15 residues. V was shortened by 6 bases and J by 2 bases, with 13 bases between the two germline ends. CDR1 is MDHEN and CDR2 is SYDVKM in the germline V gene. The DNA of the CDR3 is TGTGCCAGCAGGGCCGAGGGCTACAACACCGGGGAGCTGTTTTTT. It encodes CASRAEGYNTGELFF.

This CDR3 reads CASSPLPGGHPLNTIYF. CDR3 sequence (DNA): TGTGCCAGCAGCCCTCTCCCAGGGGGCCATCCTTTAAACACCATATATTTT. The chain combines TRBV7-9 with TRBJ1-3; TRBD1 aligns across 8 bases. Germline CDR1 and CDR2: SEHNR and FQNEAQ (reference sequence). The CDR3 consists of 17 residues. V lost 5 bases, J lost 6 bases, and 15 bases stayed unmatched.

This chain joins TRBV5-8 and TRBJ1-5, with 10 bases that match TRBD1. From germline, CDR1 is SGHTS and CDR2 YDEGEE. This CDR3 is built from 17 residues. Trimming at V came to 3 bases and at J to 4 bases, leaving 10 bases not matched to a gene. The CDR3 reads CASSYLSGTGVNQPQHF. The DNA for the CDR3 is TGTGCCAGCAGCTACCTCTCCGGGACAGGGGTTAATCAGCCCCAGCATTTT.

The CDR3 spells CASSYSRPYSGNTIYF. As DNA, the CDR3 is TGTGCCAGCAGTTACTCGAGGCCCTACTCTGGAAACACCATATATTTT. The genes are TRBV6-5 and TRBJ1-3; the D is unclear. V lost 0 bases to trimming and J lost 0 bases, with 9 bases between them. In germline, CDR1 is MNHEY, CDR2 SVGAGI. The CDR3 is 16 amino acids.

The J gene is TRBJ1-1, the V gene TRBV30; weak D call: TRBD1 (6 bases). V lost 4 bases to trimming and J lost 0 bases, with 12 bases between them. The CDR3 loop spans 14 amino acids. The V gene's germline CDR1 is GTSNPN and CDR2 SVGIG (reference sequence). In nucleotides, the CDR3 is TGTGCCTGGAAACCGGACAGTATGAACACTGAAGCTTTCTTT. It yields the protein CAWKPDSMNTEAFF.

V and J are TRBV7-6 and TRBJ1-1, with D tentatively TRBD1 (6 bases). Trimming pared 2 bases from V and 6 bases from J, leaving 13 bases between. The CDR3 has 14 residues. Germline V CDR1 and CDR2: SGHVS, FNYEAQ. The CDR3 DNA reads TGTGCCAGCAGCTTAAGCCAGGGGATAGCTGAAGCTTTCTTT. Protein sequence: CASSLSQGIAEAFF. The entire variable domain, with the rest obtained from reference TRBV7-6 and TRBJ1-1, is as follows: GAGVSQSPRYKVTKRGQDVALRCDPISGHVSLYWYRQALGQGPEFLTYFNYEAQQDKSGLPNDRFSAERPEGSISTLTIQRTEQRDSAMYRCASSLSQGIAEAFFGQGTRLTVV.

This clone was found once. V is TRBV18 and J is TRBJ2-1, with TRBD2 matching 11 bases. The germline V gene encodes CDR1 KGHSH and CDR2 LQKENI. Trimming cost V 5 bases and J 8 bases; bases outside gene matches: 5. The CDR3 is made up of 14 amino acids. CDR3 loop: CASSETSGIDEQFF. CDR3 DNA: TGTGCCAGCTCAGAGACTAGCGGGATCGATGAGCAGTTCTTC.

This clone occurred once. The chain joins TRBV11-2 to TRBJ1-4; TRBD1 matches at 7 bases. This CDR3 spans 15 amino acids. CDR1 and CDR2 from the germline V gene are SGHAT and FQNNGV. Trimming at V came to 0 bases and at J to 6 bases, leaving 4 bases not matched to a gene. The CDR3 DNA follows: TGTGCCAGCAGCTTAGATAGGGGGCTGCATGAAAAACTGTTTTTT. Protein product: CASSLDRGLHEKLFF.

CDR3 sequence (DNA): TGTGCCAGCAGCTTGATAGATATCCTAGCGGGCGAGCAGTACTTC. Amino acid sequence: CASSLIDILAGEQYF. The genes are TRBV5-5 and TRBJ2-7; 8 positions match TRBD2. Unmatched junction bases numbered 9, after V lost 1 base and J lost 6 bases. Germline lookup yields CDR1 SGHKS and CDR2 YYEKEE (reference sequence). This CDR3 region has 15 residues. Filled out from reference TRBV5-5 and TRBJ2-7, the complete variable domain reads DAGVTQSPTHLIKTRGQQVTLRCSPISGHKSVSWYQQVLGQGPQFIFQYYEKEERGRGNFPDRFSARQFPNYSSELNVNALLLGDSALYLCASSLIDILAGEQYFGPGTRLTVT.

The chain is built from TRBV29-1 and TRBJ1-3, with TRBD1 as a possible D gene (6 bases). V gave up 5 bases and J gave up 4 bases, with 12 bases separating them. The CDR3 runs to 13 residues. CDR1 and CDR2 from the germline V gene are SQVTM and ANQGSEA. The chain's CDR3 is CSVKTGSGNTIYF. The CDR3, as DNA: TGCAGCGTTAAAACAGGGTCCGGAAACACCATATATTTT.

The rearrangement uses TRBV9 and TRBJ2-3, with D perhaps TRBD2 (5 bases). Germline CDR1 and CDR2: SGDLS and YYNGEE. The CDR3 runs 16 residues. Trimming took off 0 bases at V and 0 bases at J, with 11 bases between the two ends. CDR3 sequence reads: CASSVGGRTSTDTQYF. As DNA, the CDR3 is TGTGCCAGCAGCGTAGGGGGTCGGACTAGCACAGATACGCAGTATTTT. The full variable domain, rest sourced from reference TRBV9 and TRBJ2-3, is DSGVTQTPKHLITATGQRVTLRCSPRSGDLSVYWYQQSLDQGLQFLIQYYNGEERAKGNILERFSAQQFPDLHSELNLSSLELGDSALYFCASSVGGRTSTDTQYFGPGTRLTVL.

The CDR3 coding sequence is TGTGCCAGCAGTTATAAATACGAGCAGTACTTC. Encoded protein: CASSYKYEQYF. The chain joins TRBV12-3 or TRBV12-4 to TRBJ2-7, with D uncertain. The CDR3 length is 11 residues. The V end lost 4 bases, the J end lost 4 bases, and 5 bases lay between the germline ends.

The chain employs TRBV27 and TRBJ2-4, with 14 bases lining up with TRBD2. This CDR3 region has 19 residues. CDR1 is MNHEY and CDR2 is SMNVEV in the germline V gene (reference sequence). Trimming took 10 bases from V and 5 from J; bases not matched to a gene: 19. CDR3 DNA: TGTGCCACTTCTTCCCCCCGCGGACTAGCGGGAGGCACCCAAAACATTCAGTACTTC. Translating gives CATSSPRGLAGGTQNIQYF.

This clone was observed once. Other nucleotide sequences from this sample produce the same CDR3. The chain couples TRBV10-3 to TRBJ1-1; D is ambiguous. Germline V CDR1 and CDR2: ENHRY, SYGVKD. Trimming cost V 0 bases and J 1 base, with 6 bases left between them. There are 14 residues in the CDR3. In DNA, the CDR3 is TGTGCCATCAGTGAGTCGAACAGGAACACTGAAGCTTTCTTT. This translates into CAISESNRNTEAFF.

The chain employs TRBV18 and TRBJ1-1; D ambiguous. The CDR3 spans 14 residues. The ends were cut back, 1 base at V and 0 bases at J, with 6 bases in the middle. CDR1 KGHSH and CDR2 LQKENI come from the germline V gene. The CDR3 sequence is CASSPRSLNTEAFF. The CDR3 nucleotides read TGTGCCAGCTCACCACGCAGTTTGAACACTGAAGCTTTCTTT.

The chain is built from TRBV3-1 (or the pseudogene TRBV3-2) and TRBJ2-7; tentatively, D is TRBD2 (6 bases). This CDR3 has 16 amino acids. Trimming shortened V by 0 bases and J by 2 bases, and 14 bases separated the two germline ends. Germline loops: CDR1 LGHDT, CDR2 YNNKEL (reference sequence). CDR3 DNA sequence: TGTGCCAGCAGCCAAGAAACACTAGCTGTAGCCTACGAGCAGTACTTC. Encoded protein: CASSQETLAVAYEQYF.

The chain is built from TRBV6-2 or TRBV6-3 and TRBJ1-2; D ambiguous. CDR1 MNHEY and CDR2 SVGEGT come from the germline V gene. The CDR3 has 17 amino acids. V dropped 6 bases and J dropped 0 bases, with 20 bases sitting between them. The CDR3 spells CASSAPSGELANYGYTF. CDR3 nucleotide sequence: TGTGCCAGCAGCGCCCCCTCCGGGGAATTAGCTAACTATGGCTACACCTTC.

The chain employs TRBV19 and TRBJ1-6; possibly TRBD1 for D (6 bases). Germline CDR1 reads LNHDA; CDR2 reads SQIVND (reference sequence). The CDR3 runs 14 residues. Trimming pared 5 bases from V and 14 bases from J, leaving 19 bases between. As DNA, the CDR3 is TGTGCCAGTAGTCCCACTCAAACAGGGAACTCCCTCCACTTT. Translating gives CASSPTQTGNSLHF.

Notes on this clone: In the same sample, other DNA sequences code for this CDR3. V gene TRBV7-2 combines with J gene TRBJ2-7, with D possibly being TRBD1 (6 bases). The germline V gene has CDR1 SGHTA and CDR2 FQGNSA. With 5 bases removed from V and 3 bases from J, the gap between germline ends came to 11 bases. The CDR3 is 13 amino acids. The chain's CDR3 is CASSVDRFYEQYF. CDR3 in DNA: TGTGCCAGCAGCGTTGACAGGTTCTACGAGCAGTACTTC.

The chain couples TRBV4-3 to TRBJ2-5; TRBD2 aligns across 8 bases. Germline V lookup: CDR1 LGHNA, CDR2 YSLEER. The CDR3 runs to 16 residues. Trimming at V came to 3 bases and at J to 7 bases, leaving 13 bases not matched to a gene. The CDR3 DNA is TGCGCCAGCAGCCAGGAACGTTTAGCGGGGCTTATGACCCAGTACTTC. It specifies CASSQERLAGLMTQYF.

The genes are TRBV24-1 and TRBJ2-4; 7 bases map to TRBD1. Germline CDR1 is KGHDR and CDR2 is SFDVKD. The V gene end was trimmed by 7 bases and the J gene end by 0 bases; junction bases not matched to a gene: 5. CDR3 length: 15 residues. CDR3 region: CATRSTGLAKNIQYF. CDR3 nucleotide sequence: TGTGCCACCAGGTCGACAGGGCTAGCCAAAAACATTCAGTACTTC.

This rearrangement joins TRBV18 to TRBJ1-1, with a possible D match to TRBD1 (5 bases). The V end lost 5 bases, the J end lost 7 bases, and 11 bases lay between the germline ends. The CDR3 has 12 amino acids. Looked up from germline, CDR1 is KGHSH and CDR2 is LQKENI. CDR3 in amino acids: CASSGQPDEAFF. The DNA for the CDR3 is TGTGCCAGCTCAGGACAACCAGATGAAGCTTTCTTT.